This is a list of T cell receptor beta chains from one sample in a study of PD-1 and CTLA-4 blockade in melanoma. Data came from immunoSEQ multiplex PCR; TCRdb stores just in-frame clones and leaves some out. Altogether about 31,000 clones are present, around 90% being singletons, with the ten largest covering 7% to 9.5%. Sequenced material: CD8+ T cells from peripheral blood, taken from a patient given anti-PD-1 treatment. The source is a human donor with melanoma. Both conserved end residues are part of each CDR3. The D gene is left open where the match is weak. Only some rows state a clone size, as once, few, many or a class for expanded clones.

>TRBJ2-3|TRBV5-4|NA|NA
CASRQHDRRDTQYF
TGTGCCAGCAGGCAGCATGATCGGAGGGATACGCAGTATTTT
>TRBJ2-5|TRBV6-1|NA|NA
CASSEAMGGRTFQETQYF
TGTGCCAGCAGTGAAGCGATGGGGGGTAGGACGTTCCAAGAGACCCAGTACTTC
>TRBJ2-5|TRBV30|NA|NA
CAWRGPETQYF
TGTGCCTGGAGAGGACCCGAGACCCAGTACTTC
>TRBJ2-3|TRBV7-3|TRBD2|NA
CASSLSSGWRADTQYF
TGTGCCAGCAGCTTATCTAGCGGGTGGAGGGCAGATACGCAGTATTTT
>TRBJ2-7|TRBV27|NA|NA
CASSPSISYEQYF
TGTGCCAGCAGCCCCAGCATTTCCTACGAGCAGTACTTC
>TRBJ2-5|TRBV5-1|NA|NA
CASKLGETQYF
TGCGCCAGCAAGCTGGGGGAGACCCAGTACTTC
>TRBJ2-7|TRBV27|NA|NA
CASSSTGKSSYEQYF
TGTGCCAGCAGTTCAACAGGGAAGAGCTCCTACGAGCAGTACTTC
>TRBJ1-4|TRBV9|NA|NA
CASSHDGTTNEKLFF
TGTGCCAGCAGCCATGACGGGACAACTAATGAAAAACTGTTTTTT
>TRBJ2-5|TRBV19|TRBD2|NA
CASSTGTSGSREETQYF
TGTGCCAGTAGTACAGGGACTAGCGGGAGCCGGGAGGAGACCCAGTACTTC
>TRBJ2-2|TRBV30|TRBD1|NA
CAWSARTGNTGELFF
TGTGCCTGGAGTGCCCGGACAGGGAACACCGGGGAGCTGTTTTTT
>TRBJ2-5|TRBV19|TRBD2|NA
CASSIPSTLAGTQETQYF
TGTGCCAGTAGTATCCCCTCCACACTAGCGGGGACGCAAGAGACCCAGTACTTC
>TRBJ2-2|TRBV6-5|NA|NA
CASSFSYGELFF
TGTGCCAGCAGCTTCTCCTACGGGGAGCTGTTTTTT
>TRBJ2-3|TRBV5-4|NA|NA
CASSGSHTDTQYF
TGTGCCAGCAGCGGAAGCCACACAGATACGCAGTATTTT
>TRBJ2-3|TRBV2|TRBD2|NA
CASSEDPSGSWSTDTQYF
TGTGCCAGCAGCGAGGACCCTAGCGGGAGTTGGAGCACAGATACGCAGTATTTT
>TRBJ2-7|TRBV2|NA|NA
CASSPMLYEQYF
TGTGCCAGCAGCCCTATGCTCTACGAGCAGTACTTC
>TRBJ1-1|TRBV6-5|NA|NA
CASSYSTVLNTEAFF
TGTGCCAGCAGTTACTCGACAGTCTTGAACACTGAAGCTTTCTTT
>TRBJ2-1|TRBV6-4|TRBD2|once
CASSLAGGRNEQFF
TGTGCCAGTAGCTTAGCGGGAGGGCGGAATGAGCAGTTCTTC
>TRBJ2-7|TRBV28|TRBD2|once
CASSLRLAGAYEQYF
TGTGCCAGCAGTTTAAGACTAGCGGGAGCCTACGAGCAGTACTTC
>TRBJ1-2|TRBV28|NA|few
CASSLSGYGYTF
TGTGCCAGCAGTTTATCTGGGTATGGCTACACCTTC
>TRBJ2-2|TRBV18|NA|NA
CASSPPNTGELFF
TGTGCCAGCTCACCTCCGAACACCGGGGAGCTGTTTTTT
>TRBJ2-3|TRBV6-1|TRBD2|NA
CASSEDGLASDTQYF
TGTGCCAGCAGTGAAGATGGACTAGCCTCGGATACGCAGTATTTT
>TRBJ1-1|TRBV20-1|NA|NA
CSRYRVEAFF
TGCAGTCGCTACCGGGTTGAAGCTTTCTTT
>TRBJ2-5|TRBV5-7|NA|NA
CASSSGQGTQYF
TGTGCCAGCAGCTCGGGGCAGGGGACCCAGTACTTC
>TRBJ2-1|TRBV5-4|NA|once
CASSLPPYNEQFF
TGTGCCAGCAGCCTACCCCCTTACAATGAGCAGTTCTTC
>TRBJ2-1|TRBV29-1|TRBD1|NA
CSVDLGTVNEQFF
TGCAGCGTTGATTTAGGGACAGTGAATGAGCAGTTCTTC
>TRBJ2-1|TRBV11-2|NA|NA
CASIAWGDEQFF
TGTGCCAGCATCGCCTGGGGCGATGAGCAGTTCTTC
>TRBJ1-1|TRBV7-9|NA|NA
CASPAPPGDTEAFF
TGTGCCAGCCCGGCCCCACCTGGGGACACTGAAGCTTTCTTT
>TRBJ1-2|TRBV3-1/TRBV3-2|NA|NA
CASSLGQGFGYTF
TGTGCCAGCAGCCTGGGGCAGGGCTTTGGCTACACCTTC
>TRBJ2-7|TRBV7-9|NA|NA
CASSPREIDEQYF
TGTGCCAGCAGCCCCAGGGAGATCGACGAGCAGTACTTC
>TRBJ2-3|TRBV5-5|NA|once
CASSRDITDTQYF
TGTGCCAGCAGCCGGGACATTACAGATACGCAGTATTTT
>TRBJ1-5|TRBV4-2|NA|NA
CASSQDAAGGQPQHF
TGTGCCAGCAGCCAAGATGCGGCAGGAGGTCAGCCCCAGCATTTT
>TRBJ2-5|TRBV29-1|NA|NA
CSVEREGAEETQYF
TGCAGCGTTGAAAGGGAGGGGGCTGAAGAGACCCAGTACTTC
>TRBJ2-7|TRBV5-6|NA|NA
CASSSYTGLMSYEQYF
TGTGCCAGCAGCTCCTACACAGGACTGATGTCCTACGAGCAGTACTTC
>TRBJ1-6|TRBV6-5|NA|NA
CASSYSQSSYNSPLHF
TGTGCCAGCAGTTACTCGCAGAGCTCCTATAATTCACCCCTCCACTTT
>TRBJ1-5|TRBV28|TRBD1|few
CASTYEDRHNQPQHF
TGTGCCAGCACCTATGAGGACAGGCACAATCAGCCCCAGCATTTT
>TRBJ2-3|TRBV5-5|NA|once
CASSLAVDTQYF
TGTGCCAGCAGCTTGGCCGTAGATACGCAGTATTTT
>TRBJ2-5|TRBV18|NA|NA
CASSPDIALGQETQYF
TGTGCCAGCTCACCAGATATAGCCTTGGGCCAAGAGACCCAGTACTTC
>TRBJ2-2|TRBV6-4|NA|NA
CASSEWPIDTGELFF
TGTGCCAGCAGTGAATGGCCTATTGACACCGGGGAGCTGTTTTTT
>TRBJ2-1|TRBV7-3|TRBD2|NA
CASSLMGAGGYNEQFF
TGTGCCAGCAGCTTAATGGGCGCGGGAGGTTACAATGAGCAGTTCTTC
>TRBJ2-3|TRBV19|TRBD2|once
CASSMSKAGADTQYF
TGTGCCAGTAGTATGAGCAAAGCGGGGGCAGATACGCAGTATTTT
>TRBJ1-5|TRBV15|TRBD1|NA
CATSRGQGGDSNQPQHF
TGTGCCACCAGCAGGGGACAGGGTGGGGATAGCAATCAGCCCCAGCATTTT
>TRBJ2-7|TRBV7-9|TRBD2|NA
CASSFTLAGLSYEQYF
TGTGCCAGCAGCTTCACTTTAGCGGGGCTTTCCTACGAGCAGTACTTC
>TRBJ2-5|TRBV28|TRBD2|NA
CASSYGLAGGIKETQYF
TGTGCCAGCAGCTACGGACTAGCGGGAGGAATAAAAGAGACCCAGTACTTC
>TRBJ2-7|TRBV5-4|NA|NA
CASSLAGGPDYEQYF
TGTGCCAGCAGCTTAGCGGGCGGGCCAGACTACGAGCAGTACTTC
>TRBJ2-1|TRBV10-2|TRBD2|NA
CASSEGLARNEQFF
TGCGCCAGCAGTGAAGGACTAGCAAGGAATGAGCAGTTCTTC
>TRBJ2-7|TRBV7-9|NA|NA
CASSLEGHEQYF
TGTGCCAGCAGCCTTGAGGGCCACGAGCAGTACTTC
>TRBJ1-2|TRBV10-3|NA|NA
CATGESQDYGYTF
TGTGCCACCGGTGAGAGTCAGGACTATGGCTACACCTTC
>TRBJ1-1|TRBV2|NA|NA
CASSAGGNGVVTEAFF
TGTGCCAGCAGTGCGGGGGGTAACGGGGTGGTCACTGAAGCTTTCTTT
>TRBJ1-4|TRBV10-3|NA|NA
CAISEVGQQEATNEKLFF
TGTGCCATCAGTGAAGTCGGACAGCAAGAAGCAACTAATGAAAAACTGTTTTTT
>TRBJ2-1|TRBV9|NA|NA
CASSDSDYNEQFF
TGTGCCAGCAGCGATAGCGACTACAATGAGCAGTTCTTC
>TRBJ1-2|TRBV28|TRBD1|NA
CASSSNTEGGLFYGYTF
TGTGCCAGCAGCTCAAATACAGAAGGGGGCCTCTTCTATGGCTACACCTTC
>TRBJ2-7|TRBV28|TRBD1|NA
CASSFGTGPEQYF
TGTGCCAGCAGTTTCGGGACAGGGCCCGAGCAGTACTTC
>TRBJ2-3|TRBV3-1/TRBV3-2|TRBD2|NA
CASTGVAGGVADTQYF
TGTGCCAGCACCGGAGTGGCGGGAGGTGTCGCAGATACGCAGTATTTT
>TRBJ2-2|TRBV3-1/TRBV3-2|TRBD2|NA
CASSHTSGNTGELFF
TGTGCCAGCAGCCATACTAGCGGGAACACCGGGGAGCTGTTTTTT
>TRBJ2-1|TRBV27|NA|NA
CASSFPTGKPGLPYNEQFF
TGTGCCAGCAGTTTCCCGACAGGGAAACCGGGACTGCCATACAATGAGCAGTTCTTC
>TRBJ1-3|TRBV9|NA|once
CASSPGTSGNTIYF
TGTGCCAGCAGCCCTGGGACTTCTGGAAACACCATATATTTT
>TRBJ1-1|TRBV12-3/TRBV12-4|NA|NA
CASSFGTEAFF
TGTGCCAGCAGTTTCGGGACGGAAGCTTTCTTT
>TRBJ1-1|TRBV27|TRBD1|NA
CASSTPDRELTEAFF
TGTGCCAGCAGTACCCCGGACAGGGAATTAACTGAAGCTTTCTTT
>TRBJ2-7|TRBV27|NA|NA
CASSLRGLAYEQYF
TGTGCCAGCAGTTTAAGGGGATTAGCCTACGAGCAGTACTTC
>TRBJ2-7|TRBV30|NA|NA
CAWSSSRSYEQYF
TGTGCCTGGAGTAGCTCTCGCTCCTACGAGCAGTACTTC